This T cell receptor (beta chain) was identified during a study of CXCR3-negative and CXCR3-positive naive CD8 T cells. The study, taken as a whole, reports: When CXCR3-positive naive cells were set against CXCR3-negative naive cells, the former had more hydrophobic TRB CDR3s.

The TRB libraries of cDNA were built by UMI-labeled 5' RACE. TCRdb re-called the 5' RACE reads; every CDR3 protein appears as one record, without DNA. The sample has 150,000 to 160,000 distinct CDR3 sequences. On this clonotype itself: No antigen is known for it.

Germline-derived CDR1 and CDR2 are SGHAT and FQNNGV. The CDR3 consists of 16 residues. CD45RO-CCR7+CD27+CD95- characterized naive CD8+ T cells. This clonotype originated in a human donor in good health. Some clones in this sample may be carry-over from other donors' samples. The specimen was naive CXCR3+ CD8+ T cells from blood. The subset was: CD45RO-CCR7+CD27+CD95- naive CD8+ T cells expressing CXCR3 (TNR3+). V is TRBV11-2 and J is TRBJ2-2; the TCRdb D gene call, TRBD1, has no DNA to confirm it. The CDR3 is CASSLERTGNTGELFF.